This T cell receptor beta chain stems from a study of OX40 agonist ivuxolimab in advanced cancers. Profiled with immunoSEQ multiplex PCR; TCRdb holds only in-frame clones, not every one. Among 20,000 to 30,000 clones, 79% were seen once, and the ten largest hold roughly 13%. Germline assignment: CDR1 MNHNS and CDR2 SASEGT. Trimming left V 6 bases short and J 4 bases short, with 12 bases between. The CDR3 has 13 amino acids. The material was CD4+ or CD8+ T cells sorted from blood, obtained in a trial of the OX40 agonist ivuxolimab. V and J are TRBV6-1 and TRBJ1-2; D is unresolved. The sequence was collected from an adult with an advanced solid tumor such as melanoma, head and neck, liver or kidney cancer. In DNA, the CDR3 is TGTGCCAGCAGAGCATCTATGGGCTATGGCTACACCTTC. Its protein is CASRASMGYGYTF.